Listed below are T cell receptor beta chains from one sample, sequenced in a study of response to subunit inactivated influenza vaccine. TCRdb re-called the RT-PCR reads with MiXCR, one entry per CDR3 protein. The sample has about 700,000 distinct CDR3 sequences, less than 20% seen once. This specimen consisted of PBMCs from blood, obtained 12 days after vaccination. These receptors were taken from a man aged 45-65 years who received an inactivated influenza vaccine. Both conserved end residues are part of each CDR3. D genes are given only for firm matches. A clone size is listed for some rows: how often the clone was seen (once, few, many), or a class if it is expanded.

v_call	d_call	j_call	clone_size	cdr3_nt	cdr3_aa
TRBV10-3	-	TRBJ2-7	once	TGTGCCATCAGTGTTAACAGCTACGAGCAGTACTTC	CAISVNSYEQYF
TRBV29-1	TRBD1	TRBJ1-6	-	TGCAGCGTGCAAACCGGGACAGGGGATTCACCCCTCCACTTT	CSVQTGTGDSPLHF
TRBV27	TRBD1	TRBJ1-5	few	TGTGCCAGCAGTTTATCAAGAGGGGGCGAGGCTCAGCCCCAGCATTTT	CASSLSRGGEAQPQHF
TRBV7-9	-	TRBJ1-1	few	TGTGCCAGCAGCGAGCCGAGGAACACTGAAGCTTTCTTT	CASSEPRNTEAFF
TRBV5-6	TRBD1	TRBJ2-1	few	TGTGCCAGCAGCTTAACAGGGGCCGCCAAACAGTTCTTC	CASSLTGAAKQFF
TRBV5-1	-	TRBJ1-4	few	TGCGCCAACTCCGCATCGGGCCGCCGAAGATTTTTT	CANSASGRRRFF
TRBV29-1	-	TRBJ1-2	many	TGCAGCGTTGCCCGGGGGATGGGCTATGGCTACACCTTC	CSVARGMGYGYTF
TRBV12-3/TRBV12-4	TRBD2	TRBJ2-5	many	TGTGCCAGCAGCATCGCTGCGGGGGGCCAAGAGACCCAGTACTTC	CASSIAAGGQETQYF
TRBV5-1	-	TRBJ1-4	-	TGCGCCAGCAGCCTTTCCTGGGTTGGGGAAAAACTGTTTTTT	CASSLSWVGEKLFF
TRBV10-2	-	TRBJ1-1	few	TGCGCCAGCAGTGGAGAAGGGGGAGCTTTCTTT	CASSGEGGAFF
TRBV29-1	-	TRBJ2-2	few	TGCAGCGTCGCCTCCCAGGCGGGGGAGCTGTTTTTT	CSVASQAGELFF
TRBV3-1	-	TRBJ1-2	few	TGTGCCAGCAGCCAATTAAGTAACTTATGGTATGGCTACACCTTC	CASSQLSNLWYGYTF
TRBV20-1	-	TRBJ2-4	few	TGCAGTGCTAGGCGCGGGGGCTGGGACATTCAGTACTTC	CSARRGGWDIQYF
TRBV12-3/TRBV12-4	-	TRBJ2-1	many	TGTGCCAGCAGGTCCGATGGGACGCAGTTCTTC	CASRSDGTQFF
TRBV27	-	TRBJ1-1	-	TGTGCCAGCAACCCGGGACGGGTTAGCACTGAAGCTTTCTTT	CASNPGRVSTEAFF
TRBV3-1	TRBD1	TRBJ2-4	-	TGTGCCAGCAGCCAAGAGGGGACAGGGGGCAAAATAGACATTCAGTACTTC	CASSQEGTGGKIDIQYF
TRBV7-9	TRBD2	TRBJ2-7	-	TGTGCCAGCAGCTTGACGGGACTAGCGTCGGTCTACGAGCAGTACTTC	CASSLTGLASVYEQYF
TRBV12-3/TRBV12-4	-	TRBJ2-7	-	TGTGCCAGCAGTTTAGGTTCAGGGGTCTACGAGCAGTACTTC	CASSLGSGVYEQYF
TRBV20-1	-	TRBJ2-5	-	TGCAGTGCTAGATCCCCTAGCAGGGAGACCCAGTACTTC	CSARSPSRETQYF
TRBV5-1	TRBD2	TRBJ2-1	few	TGCGCCAGCAGCTCCCCGGGGTCGCGACTAGCGGGCTCTAGCTCCTACAATGAGCAGTTCTTC	CASSSPGSRLAGSSSYNEQFF
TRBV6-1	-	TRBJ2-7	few	TGTGCCAGCAAACCTATCGGGACGGACTACGAGCAGTACTTC	CASKPIGTDYEQYF
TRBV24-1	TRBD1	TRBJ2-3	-	TGTGCCACCAGTGACACTACCGGGACAGGGCCCACAGATACGCAGTATTTT	CATSDTTGTGPTDTQYF
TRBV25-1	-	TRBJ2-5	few	TGTGCCAGCAGTGAATCCAGGGGACTCGGAGAGACCCAGTACTTC	CASSESRGLGETQYF
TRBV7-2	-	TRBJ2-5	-	TGTGCCAGCAGCCCCTATGGCTCCTGGGAGACCCAGTACTTC	CASSPYGSWETQYF
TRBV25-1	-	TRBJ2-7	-	TGTGCCAGCAGTGAAAGCTGGACCAGAGGGCAGTACTTC	CASSESWTRGQYF
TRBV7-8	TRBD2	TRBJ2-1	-	TGTGCCAGCGCCCCTCGGGGGGGCCGGAATAATGAGCAGTTCTTC	CASAPRGGRNNEQFF
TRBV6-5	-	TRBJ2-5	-	TGTGCCAGCAGTTACTCGTCGGGGGCAGGGGTAGAGACCCAGTACTTC	CASSYSSGAGVETQYF
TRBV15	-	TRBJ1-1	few	TGTGCCACCAGCAGTGAAACCGGGACGATAAACACTGAAGCTTTCTTT	CATSSETGTINTEAFF
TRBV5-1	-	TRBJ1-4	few	TGCGCCAGCAGTCTCCAGGGGAACGAAAAACTGTTTTTT	CASSLQGNEKLFF
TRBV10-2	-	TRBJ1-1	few	TGCGCCAGCAATTGGGGAAGGGAGATGAACACTGAAGCTTTCTTT	CASNWGREMNTEAFF
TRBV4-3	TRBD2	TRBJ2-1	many	TGCGCCAGCAGCCAACGGACTAGCGGCTACAATGAGCAGTTCTTC	CASSQRTSGYNEQFF
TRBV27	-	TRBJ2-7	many	TGTGCCAGCAGTTTAGGGGGGCCGTACTACGAGCAGTACTTC	CASSLGGPYYEQYF
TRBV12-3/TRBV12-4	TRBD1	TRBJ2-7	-	TGTGCCAGCAGCCCCCCGGTGGCAGGGGGCTTATACGAGCAGTACTTC	CASSPPVAGGLYEQYF
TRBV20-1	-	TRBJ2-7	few	TGCAGTGCTCCCCCAGAGTCCTCCTACGAGCAGTACTTC	CSAPPESSYEQYF
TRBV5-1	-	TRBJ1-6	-	TGCGCCAGCAGGGAAGGCTTTAATTCACCCCTCCACTTT	CASREGFNSPLHF
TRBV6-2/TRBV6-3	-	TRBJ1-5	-	TGTGCCAGCAAGGGAGCATATAGCAATCAGCCCCAGCATTTT	CASKGAYSNQPQHF
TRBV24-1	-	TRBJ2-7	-	TGTGCCACCCGTTTCGAGCAGTACTTC	CATRFEQYF
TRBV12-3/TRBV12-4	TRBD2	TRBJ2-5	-	TGTGCCAGCAGTTTTTTGGGGCGGGAGACCAAGTACTTC	CASSFLGRETKYF
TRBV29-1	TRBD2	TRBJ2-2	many	TGCAGCGTTATTACCGTATCTATAGCGGGCGGAGGGGAGCTGTTTTTT	CSVITVSIAGGGELFF
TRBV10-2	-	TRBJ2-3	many	TGCGCCGGGGGGGGCAGTCAGGCGGATACGCAGTATTTT	CAGGGSQADTQYF
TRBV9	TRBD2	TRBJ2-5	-	TGTGCCAGCAGCGGGAGCCCGATCGGCGGGGGACAAGAGACCCAGTACTTC	CASSGSPIGGGQETQYF
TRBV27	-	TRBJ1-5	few	TGTGCCATAGGGGAGGGGGATAGCAATCAGCCCCAGCATTTT	CAIGEGDSNQPQHF
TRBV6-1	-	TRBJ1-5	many	TGTGCCAGCAGTGAAGCGCTGAGTGGAGGCGGTCAGCCCCAGCATTTT	CASSEALSGGGQPQHF
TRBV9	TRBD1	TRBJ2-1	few	TGTGCCAGCAGCGTTACAGGGGGACAGTACAATGAGCAGTTCTTC	CASSVTGGQYNEQFF
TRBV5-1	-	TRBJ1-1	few	TGCGCCAGCAGCCCCGGGCTTCCTAACACTGAAGCTTTCTTT	CASSPGLPNTEAFF
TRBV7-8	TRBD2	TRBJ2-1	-	TGTGCCAGCAGCTTTTCGACGGGAGGGCGAAATGAGCAGTTCTTC	CASSFSTGGRNEQFF
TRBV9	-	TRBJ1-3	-	TGTGCCAGCAGCTTGGACCTCACCTCTGGAAACACCATATATTTT	CASSLDLTSGNTIYF
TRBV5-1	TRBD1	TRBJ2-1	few	TGCGCCAGCAGCCAGGCCGGGACAGGGGGAGGGCACAATGAGCAGTTCTTC	CASSQAGTGGGHNEQFF
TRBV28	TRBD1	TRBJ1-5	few	TGTGCCAGCAGTTTATATGCGTCGAGGGACAGGGAATTATCGGGCAATCAGCCCCAGCATTTT	CASSLYASRDRELSGNQPQHF
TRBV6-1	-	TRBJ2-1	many	TGTGCCAGCAGTAATGGGGCCGGGGCCTACAATGAGCAGTTCTTC	CASSNGAGAYNEQFF